The clone carrying this T cell receptor (beta chain) occurred a few times. Clinicians diagnosed using symptoms, serum thyroxine, TRAb, thyroid ultrasound and orbital computed tomography. V was cut by 6 bases and J by 1 base, with 12 bases left in between. The germline CDR1 and CDR2 sequences are MNHEY and SVGEGT. This CDR3 spans 14 amino acids. Amplification targeted the TCR beta CDR3 regions, with RNA transcripts as the source material. Scientists carried out first-round RT-PCR using HTBI primers and then a second-round multiplex PCR. From the multiplex PCR reads, TCRdb called clonotypes with MiXCR, one entry per CDR3 protein. Of around 400,000 distinct CDR3 sequences listed, approximately 16% were seen once; the top ten hold 1.6%. These data originate in a study of Graves' ophthalmopathy and Graves' hyperthyroidism. About the study: The authors collected peripheral blood at initial diagnosis, before any treatment.

This TCR was sampled from a young woman with Graves' ophthalmopathy. Sequenced: peripheral blood. The chain combines TRBV6-2 or TRBV6-3 with TRBJ1-1, with D uncertain. CDR3 nucleotide sequence: TGTGCCAGCAGACCCTCGGGCGGGAACACTGAAGCTTTCTTT. Amino acids: CASRPSGGNTEAFF.